The T cell receptor (beta chain) under discussion was sequenced for a study of T-cell reconstitution after alpha-beta-depleted transplantation in children. Unique molecular identifiers were incorporated when the TCRbeta library was constructed. Each CDR3 protein is one row after TCRdb ran MiXCR on the PCR reads. The table includes approximately 82,000 distinct CDR3 sequences, 15% to 17% detected once. Many counts were recorded for this clonotype. The sequence was obtained from a male patient aged 2 to 10 who had a stem cell transplant for acute lymphoblastic leukemia, so the T cells may come from the graft donor. The material was PBMCs, mostly from graft donor cells, obtained 180 days after TCRalphabeta/CD19-depleted stem cell transplant.

Here the CDR3 reads CASSRVRGQETQYF. CDR3 coding DNA: TGTGCCAGCAGCCGAGTCAGGGGCCAAGAGACCCAGTACTTC. The chain links TRBV5-6 to TRBJ2-5; possible D gene TRBD1, 6 bases. The ends were cut back, 4 bases at V and 1 base at J, with 11 bases in the middle. CDR1 and CDR2 (germline): SGHDT, YYEEEE. The CDR3 loop spans 14 amino acids.